This T cell receptor beta chain was observed in a study of cytomegalovirus exposure and HLA in healthy donors. Notes on the study in general: The only immune exposure information that was available was CMV serostatus.

Vbeta (60) and Jbeta (13) primers were used in the PCR. Here immunoSEQ multiplex PCR was the method, and the copy in TCRdb shows in-frame clones only, minus some. The data contain 200,000 to 250,000 clones, 78% of them singletons. The length of the CDR3 is 14 residues. CDR1 is SQVTM, CDR2 ANQGSEA, per germline. V shed 4 bases, J shed 4 bases, and the junction held 6 bases outside the gene matches. As regards this clone: Its antigen is currently unknown.

This chain uses TRBV29-1 with TRBJ2-7, with 11 bases fitting TRBD2. Sequences were obtained from PBMCs. The TCR comes from a boy between 10 and 17 years old in good health and CMV-seronegative. The CDR3 coding sequence is TGCAGCGTTGTGGTTAGACTAGCGGGATACGAGCAGTACTTC. Residues: CSVVVRLAGYEQYF.